This entry lists 22 T cell receptor beta chains sequenced from one sample in a study of blood T cell repertoires in COVID-19. Profiling relied on immunoSEQ multiplex PCR, and the TCRdb table lists in-frame clones only, not all of them. The sample has under 250,000 clones, approximately 91% seen once; the top ten hold 4% to 5.5%. Sequenced input: peripheral blood. The receptors derive from a woman in her thirties or forties with acute or convalescent COVID-19.

As to this clone: Other DNA sequences in the same sample also yield this CDR3. The V gene is TRBV3-1 (or the pseudogene TRBV3-2), the J gene TRBJ1-2, with 9 bases lining up with TRBD1. With 3 bases clipped from V and 4 bases from J, the junction kept 6 bases outside the gene matches. This CDR3 contains 15 residues. Looked up from germline, CDR1 is LGHDT and CDR2 is YNNKEL (reference sequence). CDR3 sequence (DNA): TGTGCCAGCAGCCAGGGTGACAGGGGGGGCTATGGCTACACCTTC. It specifies CASSQGDRGGYGYTF.

The rearrangement uses TRBV7-9 and TRBJ2-7; D perhaps matches TRBD1 (5 bases). V was shortened by 1 base and J by 1 base, with 14 bases between the two germline ends. The CDR3 is 16 amino acids. Germline-derived CDR1 and CDR2 are SEHNR and FQNEAQ (reference sequence). CDR3 in amino acids: CASSLGQGTPSYEQYV. The CDR3 coding sequence is TGTGCCAGCAGCTTAGGTCAGGGAACTCCTTCCTACGAGCAGTACGTC.

The V and J genes are TRBV7-2 and TRBJ2-1, with 8 bases that match TRBD2. Germline-derived CDR1 and CDR2 are SGHTA and FQGNSA. The CDR3 is 15 amino acids. V lost 4 bases, J lost 0 bases, and 2 bases stayed unmatched. CDR3 sequence reads: CASSSGGNSYNEQFF. CDR3 DNA sequence: TGTGCCAGCAGCTCGGGGGGGAACTCCTACAATGAGCAGTTCTTC.

The V gene is TRBV3-1 (or the pseudogene TRBV3-2), the J gene TRBJ2-1, with 11 bases fitting TRBD2. V lost 4 bases and J lost 4; bases outside the gene matches: 3. The V gene's germline CDR1 is LGHDT and CDR2 YNNKEL (reference sequence). The CDR3 contains 15 residues. The CDR3 reads CASSLLAGGYNEQFF. The CDR3 DNA reads as TGTGCCAGCAGCCTCCTAGCGGGGGGATACAATGAGCAGTTCTTC.

J is TRBJ1-1 and V is TRBV12-3 or TRBV12-4; D is perhaps TRBD1 (6 bases). This CDR3 has 13 amino acids. Trimming pared 9 bases from V and 2 bases from J, leaving 13 bases between. The CDR3 sequence is CASGQGLNTEAFF. The CDR3 bases are TGTGCCAGTGGTCAGGGGCTCAACACTGAAGCTTTCTTT.

The chain links TRBV7-9 to TRBJ1-1; no clear D. The CDR3 loop spans 14 amino acids. CDR1 is SEHNR and CDR2 is FQNEAQ in the germline V gene (reference sequence). V was pared by 5 bases and J by 4 bases, with 14 bases between. CDR3 sequence (DNA): TGTGCCAGCAGCGAAAGACGAGGGAGCACTGAAGCTTTCTTT. This sequence encodes CASSERRGSTEAFF. Full variable domain (remainder filled in from reference TRBV7-9 and TRBJ1-1): DTGVSQNPRHKITKRGQNVTFRCDPISEHNRLYWYRQTLGQGPEFLTYFQNEAQLEKSRLLSDRFSAERPKGSFSTLEIQRTEQGDSAMYLCASSERRGSTEAFFGQGTRLTVV.

This chain uses TRBV24-1 with TRBJ1-2; no firm D call. The CDR3 is 12 amino acids. V was shortened by 3 bases and J by 5 bases, with 6 bases between the two germline ends. Germline V lookup: CDR1 KGHDR, CDR2 SFDVKD. The CDR3 DNA sequence: TGTGCCACCAGTGATCCCAGATATGGCTACACCTTC. Translated, it gives CATSDPRYGYTF.

CDR3 region: CASSYGQTGELFF. The CDR3 bases are TGTGCCAGCAGTTACGGGCAGACCGGGGAGCTGTTTTTT. The chain uses TRBV6-5 and TRBJ2-2, with D hard to call. Germline V gene lookup returns CDR1 MNHEY and CDR2 SVGAGI. V gave up 2 bases and J gave up 5 bases, with 6 bases separating them. This CDR3 comprises 13 residues.

The chain has TRBV19 and TRBJ1-3; D remains ambiguous. V was shortened by 3 bases and J by 0 bases, with 6 bases between the two germline ends. Germline V CDR1 and CDR2: LNHDA, SQIVND (reference sequence). The CDR3 contains 14 residues. CDR3: CASSISGSGNTIYF. In DNA form, the CDR3 reads TGTGCCAGTAGTATTTCGGGCTCTGGAAACACCATATATTTT.

This chain links TRBV6-1 with TRBJ2-7; 9 bases agree with TRBD1. The germline V gene has CDR1 MNHNS and CDR2 SASEGT. V lost 5 bases to trimming and J lost 4 bases; unmatched junction nucleotides: 6. The CDR3 runs 14 residues. CDR3 amino acids: CASSSPGTGYEQYV. Written as DNA, the CDR3 is TGTGCCAGCAGTTCCCCAGGGACAGGGTACGAGCAGTACGTC.

V and J are TRBV6-1 and TRBJ1-2; D is possibly TRBD1 (6 bases). Germline V gene lookup returns CDR1 MNHNS and CDR2 SASEGT. V dropped 0 bases and J dropped 4 bases, with 15 bases sitting between them. This CDR3 is 16 amino acids long. The CDR3 protein is CASSEAGAQSLYGYTF. Here the CDR3 DNA reads TGTGCCAGCAGTGAAGCGGGGGCGCAATCCCTCTATGGCTACACCTTC.

CDR3 nucleotide sequence: TGTGCCACCAGTCCCTCAGGGGGCGATGGCTACACCTTC. It encodes CATSPSGGDGYTF. The chain uses TRBV24-1 and TRBJ1-2, with 8 bases fitting TRBD1. CDR1 and CDR2 (germline): KGHDR, SFDVKD. V lost 6 bases to trimming and J lost 6 bases; unmatched junction nucleotides: 5. The CDR3 has 13 residues.

The rearrangement uses TRBV28 and TRBJ2-7, with TRBD1 matching over 7 bases. Germline V gene sequence: CDR1 MDHEN, CDR2 SYDVKM. V was clipped by 6 bases and J by 4 bases; unmatched bases: 18. The CDR3 is made up of 17 amino acids. CDR3 loop: CASSSNPRTGGLYEQYV. As DNA, the CDR3 is TGTGCCAGCAGCTCCAATCCTAGGACAGGTGGATTATACGAGCAGTACGTC.

The chain recombines TRBV6-5 with TRBJ2-3; no clear D gene. Germline V gene sequence: CDR1 MNHEY, CDR2 SVGAGI. The CDR3 covers 13 residues. V dropped 7 bases and J dropped 0 bases, with 8 bases sitting between them. The CDR3: CASTVTSTDTQYF. CDR3 DNA sequence: TGTGCCAGCACTGTGACTAGCACAGATACGCAGTATTTT.

CDR3 in DNA: TGTGCCAGCAGCTCTCAGAGCACAGATACGCAGTATTTT. Amino acid sequence: CASSSQSTDTQYF. The J gene is TRBJ2-3, the V gene TRBV5-4; D unresolved. The CDR3 is made up of 13 amino acids. In germline, CDR1 is SGHNT, CDR2 YYREEE (reference sequence). Trimming took off 3 bases at V and 0 bases at J, with 5 bases between the two ends.

This CDR3 is CASSAIGPGQPQHF. For the CDR3, the DNA is TGTGCCAGCAGCGCCATTGGGCCAGGGCAGCCCCAGCATTTT. This chain uses TRBV7-9 with TRBJ1-5; TRBD1 is a possible D gene (5 bases). Germline loops: CDR1 SEHNR, CDR2 FQNEAQ (reference sequence). The CDR3 loop spans 14 amino acids. Trimming took off 5 bases at V and 7 bases at J, with 15 bases between the two ends.

V gene TRBV30 combines with J gene TRBJ1-5; D remains ambiguous. CDR3 size: 13 residues. V lost 0 bases to trimming and J lost 0 bases, with 3 bases between them. CDR1 and CDR2 (germline): GTSNPN, SVGIG (reference sequence). The CDR3 DNA sequence: TGTGCCTGGAGTGTCGGTAGCAATCAGCCCCAGCATTTT. It translates to CAWSVGSNQPQHF.

The chain couples TRBV5-5 to TRBJ1-5; D ambiguous. This CDR3 comprises 13 residues. V was trimmed by 3 bases and J by 4 bases, leaving 8 bases between them. Germline values: CDR1 SGHKS, CDR2 YYEKEE (reference sequence). The CDR3 here is CASSSPGNQPQHF. The CDR3 DNA sequence: TGTGCCAGCAGCTCTCCCGGGAATCAGCCCCAGCATTTT. The complete variable domain, with remaining parts taken from reference TRBV5-5 and TRBJ1-5, reads DAGVTQSPTHLIKTRGQQVTLRCSPISGHKSVSWYQQVLGQGPQFIFQYYEKEERGRGNFPDRFSARQFPNYSSELNVNALLLGDSALYLCASSSPGNQPQHFGDGTRLSIL.

The chain uses TRBV6-1 and TRBJ1-5, with no clear D. Looked up from germline, CDR1 is MNHNS and CDR2 is SASEGT. The CDR3 loop spans 14 amino acids. V lost 2 bases and J lost 4, with 9 bases in between. CDR3 nucleotide sequence: TGTGCCAGCAGTGAACCCACACGAAATCAGCCCCAGCATTTT. Translated, it gives CASSEPTRNQPQHF.

This clone was seen a single time. The chain uses TRBV23-1 and TRBJ2-1, with TRBD1 identical over 7 bases. TRBV23-1 is an ORF, and what it does is uncertain. CDR3 size: 15 residues. V was clipped by 7 bases and J by 2 bases; unmatched bases: 8. CDR3 sequence (DNA): TGCGCCAGCAACCCAGACAGGGCGACCTACAATGAGCAGTTCTTC. It specifies CASNPDRATYNEQFF.

The chain carries TRBV18 and TRBJ1-6; D call uncertain. The CDR3 contains 15 residues. Trimming took off 0 bases at V and 10 bases at J, with 13 bases between the two ends. Germline V lookup: CDR1 KGHSH, CDR2 LQKENI. CDR3 DNA: TGTGCCAGCTCACCACCGTCACAGAGTAGGTCACCCCTCCACTTT. It translates to CASSPPSQSRSPLHF.

The chain joins TRBV2 to TRBJ1-6; 7 bases match TRBD1. There are 14 residues in the CDR3. The germline V gene encodes CDR1 SNHLY and CDR2 FYNNEI. With V trimmed by 2 bases and J by 9 bases, 4 bases remained unmatched. The CDR3 sequence: CASSETGVGSPLHF. CDR3 sequence (DNA): TGTGCCAGCAGTGAAACAGGGGTAGGTTCACCCCTCCACTTT.